The 28 T cell receptor beta chains listed next were all sequenced from one sample in a study of shared clonotypes between healthy human individuals. Assay used: immunoSEQ multiplex PCR; TCRdb lists only in-frame clones, some missing. Seen here are 500,000 to 700,000 clones, around 95% observed once, and the top ten hold 0.095% to 0.14%. Terminally differentiated effector memory CD45RA+ cells were left out of the naive CD8 fraction, which was CD45RO-negative and positively selected for CCR7. Sequencing was performed on naive CD8+ T cells sorted from blood. These receptors all stem from a woman in her 30s in good health.

The rearrangement links TRBV2 to TRBJ2-7, with D possibly TRBD1 on 6 matching bases. V lost 3 bases to trimming and J lost 0 bases, with 12 bases between them. The germline CDR1 and CDR2 sequences are SNHLY and FYNNEI. The CDR3 has 15 residues. The chain's CDR3 is CASSDWGRSSYEQYF. The CDR3 region has the DNA TGTGCCAGCAGTGATTGGGGGCGAAGCTCCTACGAGCAGTACTTC.

The CDR3 here is CASSQVGNPTEQYF. The DNA for the CDR3 is TGTGCCAGCAGCCAAGTGGGGAATCCAACCGAGCAGTACTTC. The chain joins TRBV4-2 to TRBJ2-7; D not certain. The germline gives CDR1 LGHNA, CDR2 YNFKEQ. This CDR3 is built from 14 residues. Trimming shortened V by 1 base and J by 6 bases, and 13 bases separated the two germline ends.

The sample holds one count of this clone. The rearrangement links TRBV9 to TRBJ2-7; TRBD1 aligns across 11 bases. With V trimmed by 0 bases and J by 3 bases, 5 bases remained unmatched. Germline-derived CDR1 and CDR2 are SGDLS and YYNGEE. The CDR3 is made up of 16 amino acids. The CDR3 sequence: CASSVGSGTGGYEQYF. CDR3 DNA: TGTGCCAGCAGCGTAGGGTCCGGGACAGGGGGCTACGAGCAGTACTTC.

The CDR3 sequence is CASSVSGSPEQFF. In DNA, the CDR3 is TGTGCCAGCAGCGTAAGCGGGAGCCCTGAGCAGTTCTTC. This chain joins TRBV9 and TRBJ2-1, with 8 bases aligning to TRBD2. Trimming removed 1 base from V and 9 bases from J; junction bases left unmatched: 3. The CDR3 spans 13 residues. Germline V gives CDR1 SGDLS, CDR2 YYNGEE.

This chain joins TRBV4-1 and TRBJ2-5, with D possibly matching TRBD1 (5 bases). There are 15 residues in the CDR3. Trimming took off 1 base at V and 2 bases at J, with 11 bases between the two ends. Germline V gene lookup returns CDR1 MGHRA and CDR2 YSYEKL. CDR3 residues: CASSQALTGQETQYF. DNA of the CDR3: TGCGCCAGCAGCCAAGCTCTAACAGGACAAGAGACCCAGTACTTC.

The chain carries TRBV27 and TRBJ2-3; TRBD2 matches 7 bases. CDR1 and CDR2 (germline): MNHEY, SMNVEV (reference sequence). This CDR3 has 14 residues. V was clipped by 3 bases and J by 7 bases; unmatched bases: 7. The CDR3 nucleotides are TGTGCCAGCAGTTTGGGGGAGGGCCTAAATACGCAGTATTTT. Translated, it gives CASSLGEGLNTQYF.

V and J are TRBV28 and TRBJ1-5; D gene unclear. Trimming removed 7 bases at V and 2 bases at J, with 15 bases between. Germline CDR1 and CDR2: MDHEN and SYDVKM. This CDR3 spans 15 amino acids. The CDR3 region has the DNA TGTGCCAGCACCCTACGGCAGGAGGGCAATCAGCCCCAGCATTTT. Translated: CASTLRQEGNQPQHF.

V and J are TRBV29-1 and TRBJ1-1; D gene ambiguous. The CDR3 covers 15 residues. The germline gives CDR1 SQVTM, CDR2 ANQGSEA. The V and J ends lost 3 bases and 0 bases respectively, with 14 bases between them. The CDR3 DNA sequence: TGCAGCGTTGATAAGGCAGGTAGAATGAACACTGAAGCTTTCTTT. Translation gives CSVDKAGRMNTEAFF.

The chain carries TRBV6-5 and TRBJ2-1; 9 bases fit TRBD1. CDR1 MNHEY and CDR2 SVGAGI come from the germline V gene. The J segment lost 7 bases and the V segment lost 5 bases, leaving 9 bases of the junction unmatched. The CDR3 sequence is 15 residues long. CDR3 DNA: TGTGCCAGCAGTCCCGACCACAGGGGGCTAAATGAGCAGTTCTTC. It specifies CASSPDHRGLNEQFF.

This chain connects TRBV7-9 to TRBJ2-7; 11 bases fit TRBD1. The germline gives CDR1 SEHNR, CDR2 FQNEAQ (reference sequence). V lost 6 bases and J lost 7; bases outside the gene matches: 2. The CDR3 is made up of 12 amino acids. The CDR3: CASRGTGGEQYF. For the CDR3, the DNA is TGTGCCAGCAGAGGGACAGGGGGAGAGCAGTACTTC. The complete variable domain, with remaining parts taken from reference TRBV7-9 and TRBJ2-7, reads DTGVSQNPRHKITKRGQNVTFRCDPISEHNRLYWYRQTLGQGPEFLTYFQNEAQLEKSRLLSDRFSAERPKGSFSTLEIQRTEQGDSAMYLCASRGTGGEQYFGPGTRLTVT.

J is TRBJ2-5 and V is TRBV29-1, with TRBD2 matching 12 bases. The J call may not be correct, given that the DNA end is closer to TRBJ2-7. The CDR3 loop spans 13 amino acids. Per the germline V gene, CDR1 is SQVTM and CDR2 is ANQGSEA. The DNA for the CDR3 is TGCAGCGCTCTAGCGGGAGGGCCCTACGAGCAGTACTTC. This sequence encodes CSALAGGPYEQYF.

This sequence joins TRBV4-1 and TRBJ2-7, with 13 bases lining up with TRBD2. Germline V gene lookup returns CDR1 MGHRA and CDR2 YSYEKL. The length of the CDR3 is 18 residues. V dropped 4 bases and J dropped 2; count of bases not matched to a gene: 11. The DNA for the CDR3 is TGCGCCAGCAGCCTAGGGACTAGCGGGACTGGGTGGGCCTACGAGCAGTACTTC. Protein: CASSLGTSGTGWAYEQYF.

This clone has more than one count but fewer than ten. The chain links TRBV5-4 to TRBJ2-1; a weak D match, TRBD1 (5 bases). CDR3 size: 11 residues. V was clipped by 2 bases and J by 10 bases, with 7 bases between them. Germline CDR1 is SGHNT and CDR2 is YYREEE (reference sequence). The CDR3 nucleotides are TGTGCCAGCAGCTTCGACAGCGAGCAGTTCTTC. Encoded protein: CASSFDSEQFF. Filled out from reference TRBV5-4 and TRBJ2-1, the complete variable domain reads ETGVTQSPTHLIKTRGQQVTLRCSSQSGHNTVSWYQQALGQGPQFIFQYYREEENGRGNFPPRFSGLQFPNYSSELNVNALELDDSALYLCASSFDSEQFFGPGTRLTVL.

Concerning this clone itself: In the same sample, other DNA sequences code for this CDR3. The chain combines TRBV9 with TRBJ2-7, with D perhaps TRBD2 (6 bases). V shed 0 bases and J shed 2 bases, with 9 bases lying between them. This CDR3 region has 14 residues. Germline V CDR1 and CDR2: SGDLS, YYNGEE. CDR3 sequence (DNA): TGTGCCAGCAGCGTAGCTGGGGGGACCTACGAGCAGTACTTC. This sequence encodes CASSVAGGTYEQYF.

The chain recombines TRBV28 with TRBJ1-3; D remains ambiguous. The V and J ends lost 5 bases and 4 bases respectively, with 9 bases between them. The CDR3 spans 13 residues. CDR1 MDHEN and CDR2 SYDVKM come from the germline V gene. The CDR3 sequence is CASSPQPGNTIYF. Here the CDR3 DNA reads TGTGCCAGCAGTCCTCAACCCGGAAACACCATATATTTT.

The DNA of the CDR3 is TGTGCCAGCAGCTTAGGAGCTGTTCCCTACGAGCAGTACTTC. Its translation is CASSLGAVPYEQYF. The V gene is TRBV13, the J gene TRBJ2-7, with D unclear. This CDR3 has 14 amino acids. V lost 0 bases, J lost 2 bases, and 8 bases lay in between. Germline values: CDR1 PRHDT, CDR2 FYEKMQ (reference sequence).

The rearrangement joins TRBV7-9 to TRBJ2-5; no clear D gene. Trimming stripped 0 bases from V and 2 bases from J, with 10 bases between. The V gene's germline CDR1 is SEHNR and CDR2 FQNEAQ (reference sequence). This CDR3 contains 15 residues. CDR3 nucleotides: TGTGCCAGCAGCTTAGCGTCGAGGAATCAAGAGACCCAGTACTTC. This gives the protein CASSLASRNQETQYF.

The chain carries TRBV7-9 and TRBJ2-7, with D uncertain. CDR1 and CDR2 from the germline V gene are SEHNR and FQNEAQ (reference sequence). V was shortened by 3 bases and J by 5 bases, with 8 bases between the two germline ends. The CDR3 consists of 12 residues. The CDR3 DNA follows: TGTGCCAGCAGCTTGCTAAGCCACGAGCAGTACTTC. Translated, it gives CASSLLSHEQYF.

The chain uses TRBV28 and TRBJ2-2; the D is unclear. The CDR3 spans 14 residues. Germline-derived CDR1 and CDR2 are MDHEN and SYDVKM. Trimming took off 4 bases at V and 4 bases at J, with 10 bases between the two ends. The CDR3 spells CASSSKGSTGELFF. In DNA, the CDR3 is TGTGCCAGCAGTTCCAAGGGATCCACCGGGGAGCTGTTTTTT.

The chain has TRBV27 and TRBJ1-2, with D unclear. The germline V gene has CDR1 MNHEY and CDR2 SMNVEV (reference sequence). The V end was cut by 7 bases, the J end by 7 bases, with 16 bases between. This CDR3 is built from 13 residues. CDR3 coding DNA: TGTGCCAGCATTGGAGAGGGAGGCGGTGGCTACACCTTC. Translation: CASIGEGGGGYTF.

The gene calls are TRBV6-5 and TRBJ2-3, with a tentative D call TRBD2 (5 bases). The CDR3 is 12 residues long. V shed 5 bases and J shed 8 bases, with 11 bases lying between them. Looked up from germline, CDR1 is MNHEY and CDR2 is SVGAGI. The CDR3 DNA reads TGTGCCAGCAGTACGGACGAGGGTACGCAGTATTTT. This codes for CASSTDEGTQYF.

This chain joins TRBV4-1 and TRBJ1-4, with D possibly matching TRBD1 (5 bases). CDR1 MGHRA and CDR2 YSYEKL come from the germline V gene. Trimming took 5 bases from V and 2 from J, leaving 21 bases between them. The CDR3 has 18 residues. Written as DNA, the CDR3 is TGCGCCAGCAGCTTCGTGGTTAACCTATGGGGGACTAATGAAAAACTGTTTTTT. Translation gives CASSFVVNLWGTNEKLFF.

This chain connects TRBV7-6 to TRBJ2-7; TRBD2 matches at 9 bases. Trimming removed 5 bases from V and 2 bases from J; junction bases left unmatched: 4. Germline V gene sequence: CDR1 SGHVS, CDR2 FNYEAQ. The CDR3 consists of 14 residues. For the CDR3, the DNA is TGTGCCAGCAGCGAGACTAGCGGCCCCTACGAGCAGTACTTC. The encoded protein is CASSETSGPYEQYF.

This chain uses TRBV27 with TRBJ1-4; no clear D. CDR3 length equals 13 residues. Germline CDR1 is MNHEY and CDR2 is SMNVEV (reference sequence). V was shortened by 3 bases and J by 4 bases, with 6 bases between the two germline ends. CDR3 sequence: CASSLRVNEKLFF. The CDR3 bases are TGTGCCAGCAGTTTGCGGGTTAATGAAAAACTGTTTTTT. Together with reference TRBV27 and TRBJ1-4, the CDR3 gives the full variable domain: EAQVTQNPRYLITVTGKKLTVTCSQNMNHEYMSWYRQDPGLGLRQIYYSMNVEVTDKGDVPEGYKVSRKEKRNFPLILESPSPNQTSLYFCASSLRVNEKLFFGSGTQLSVL.

The V and J genes are TRBV4-2 and TRBJ1-3; D uncertain. Looked up from germline, CDR1 is LGHNA and CDR2 is YNFKEQ. CDR3 length: 17 amino acids. Trimming cost V 1 base and J 0 bases, with 13 bases left between them. CDR3 in DNA: TGTGCCAGCAGCCAAGTAGGGTTCGGGGACTCTGGAAACACCATATATTTT. Its translation is CASSQVGFGDSGNTIYF.

The V and J genes are TRBV19 and TRBJ2-1; D perhaps matches TRBD2 (6 bases). V dropped 3 bases and J dropped 3 bases, with 9 bases sitting between them. Germline CDR1 reads LNHDA; CDR2 reads SQIVND (reference sequence). The CDR3 is 14 residues long. As DNA, the CDR3 is TGTGCCAGTAGTATCGGCGGGGACTACAATGAGCAGTTCTTC. Translating gives CASSIGGDYNEQFF.

The rearrangement joins TRBV27 to TRBJ2-3; 12 positions agree with TRBD2. The CDR3 sequence is 18 residues long. CDR1 MNHEY and CDR2 SMNVEV come from the germline V gene (reference sequence). J lost 0 bases, V lost 5 bases, and 9 bases had no gene match. The CDR3 sequence: CASSPQTSGSASTDTQYF. CDR3 sequence (DNA): TGTGCCAGCAGTCCCCAGACTAGCGGGAGCGCTAGCACAGATACGCAGTATTTT.

The chain combines TRBV9 with TRBJ2-1, with D perhaps being TRBD1 or TRBD2 (5 bases each). Trimming stripped 4 bases from V and 0 bases from J, with 11 bases between. Per germline, CDR1 SGDLS and CDR2 YYNGEE. The length of the CDR3 is 15 residues. In DNA, the CDR3 is TGTGCCAGCAGCTTGGGGGTGAGCTCCTACAATGAGCAGTTCTTC. Protein product: CASSLGVSSYNEQFF.